This TCR beta chain came from a study of T-cell reconstitution after alpha-beta-depleted transplantation in children. Study findings and constraints: Several hundred expanded graft clones reportedly gave rise to the alpha-beta T cells present about two months after transplant. Surviving recipient T cells and intrathymic progenitors accounted for some patients' high TCRbeta diversity at day 60. Newly produced T cells mostly provided counts and TCRbeta diversity after one year, as hyperexpanded clones declined.

The CDR3 loop spans 16 amino acids. The V gene lost 4 bases and the J gene lost 3 bases, with 17 bases spanning the gap. Looked up from germline, CDR1 is KGHSH and CDR2 is LQKENI. Unique molecular identifiers tagged the TCRbeta library. TCRdb reprocessed the PCR reads with MiXCR, giving one entry per CDR3 protein. The table has about 980,000 distinct CDR3 sequences, about 26% seen once. Of note for this clonotype: The antigen is undetermined.

The input for sequencing was PBMCs, mostly from graft donor cells, taken 360 days after TCRalphabeta/CD19-depleted stem cell transplant. The receptor was isolated from a boy younger than two who had a stem cell transplant for SCID, so the T cells may come from the graft donor. The chain joins TRBV18 to TRBJ2-3; a weak D match, TRBD1 (6 bases). The CDR3 here is CASSQNREGATDTQYF. The CDR3 DNA reads TGTGCCAGCTCACAGAACAGGGAAGGGGCGACAGATACGCAGTATTTT.